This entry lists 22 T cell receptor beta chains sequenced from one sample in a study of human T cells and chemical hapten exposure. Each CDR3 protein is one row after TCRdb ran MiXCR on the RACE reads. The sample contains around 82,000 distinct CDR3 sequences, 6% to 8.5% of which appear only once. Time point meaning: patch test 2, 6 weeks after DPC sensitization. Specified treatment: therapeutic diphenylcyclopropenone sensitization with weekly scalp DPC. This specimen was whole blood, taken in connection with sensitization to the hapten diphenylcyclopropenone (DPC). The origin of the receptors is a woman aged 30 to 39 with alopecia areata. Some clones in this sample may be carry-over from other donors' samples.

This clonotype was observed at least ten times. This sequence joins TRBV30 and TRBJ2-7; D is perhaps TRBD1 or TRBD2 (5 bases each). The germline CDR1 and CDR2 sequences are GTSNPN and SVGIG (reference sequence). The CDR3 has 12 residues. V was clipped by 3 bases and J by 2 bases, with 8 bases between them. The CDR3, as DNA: TGTGCCTGGAGGCAGGGAGCCTACGAGCAGTACTTC. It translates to CAWRQGAYEQYF.

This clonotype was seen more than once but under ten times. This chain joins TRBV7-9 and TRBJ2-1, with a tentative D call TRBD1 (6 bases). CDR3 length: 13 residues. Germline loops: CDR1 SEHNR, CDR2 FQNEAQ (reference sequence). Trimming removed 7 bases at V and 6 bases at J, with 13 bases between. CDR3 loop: CASMQGLRNEQFF. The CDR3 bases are TGTGCCAGCATGCAGGGGCTTCGCAATGAGCAGTTCTTC.

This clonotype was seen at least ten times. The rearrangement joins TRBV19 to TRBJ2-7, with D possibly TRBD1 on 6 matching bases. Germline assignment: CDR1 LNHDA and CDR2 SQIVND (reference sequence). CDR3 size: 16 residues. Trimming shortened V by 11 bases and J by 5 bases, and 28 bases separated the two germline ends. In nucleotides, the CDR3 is TGTGCCGTACCTACTGGGAACCGGGACAAAGTCCACGAGCAGTACTTC. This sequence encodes CAVPTGNRDKVHEQYF.

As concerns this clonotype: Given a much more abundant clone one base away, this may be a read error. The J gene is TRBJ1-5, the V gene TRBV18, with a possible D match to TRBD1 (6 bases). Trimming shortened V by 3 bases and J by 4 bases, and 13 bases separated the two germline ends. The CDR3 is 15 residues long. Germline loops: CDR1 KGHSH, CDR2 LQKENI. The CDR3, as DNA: TGTGCCAGCTCACCTGAACAGGGTCAGAATCAGCCCCAGCATTTT. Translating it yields CASSPEQGQNQPQHF.

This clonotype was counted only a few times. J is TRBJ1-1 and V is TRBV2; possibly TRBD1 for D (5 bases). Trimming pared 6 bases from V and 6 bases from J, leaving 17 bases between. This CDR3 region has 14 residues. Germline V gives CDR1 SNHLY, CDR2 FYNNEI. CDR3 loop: CASRPGRGGPEAFF. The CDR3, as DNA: TGTGCCAGCAGACCGGGGCGCGGGGGACCTGAAGCTTTCTTT.

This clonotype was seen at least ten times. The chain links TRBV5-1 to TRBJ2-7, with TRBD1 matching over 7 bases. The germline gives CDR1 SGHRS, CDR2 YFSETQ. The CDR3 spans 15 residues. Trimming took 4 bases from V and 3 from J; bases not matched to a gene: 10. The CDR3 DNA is TGCGCCAGCAGCCAGGGAAGACAGGGTGTCTACGAGCAGTACTTC. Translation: CASSQGRQGVYEQYF.

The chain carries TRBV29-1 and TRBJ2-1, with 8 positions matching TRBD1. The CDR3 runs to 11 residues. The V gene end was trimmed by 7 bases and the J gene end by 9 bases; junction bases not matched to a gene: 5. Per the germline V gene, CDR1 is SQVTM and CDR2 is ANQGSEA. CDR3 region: CSAWTGTEQFF. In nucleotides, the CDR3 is TGCAGCGCATGGACAGGGACTGAGCAGTTCTTC.

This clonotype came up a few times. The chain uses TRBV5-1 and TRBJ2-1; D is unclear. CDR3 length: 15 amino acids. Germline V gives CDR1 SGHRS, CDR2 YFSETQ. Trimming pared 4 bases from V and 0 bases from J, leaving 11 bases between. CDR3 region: CASSAEFSSYNEQFF. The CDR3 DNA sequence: TGCGCCAGCAGCGCGGAGTTTAGCTCCTACAATGAGCAGTTCTTC.

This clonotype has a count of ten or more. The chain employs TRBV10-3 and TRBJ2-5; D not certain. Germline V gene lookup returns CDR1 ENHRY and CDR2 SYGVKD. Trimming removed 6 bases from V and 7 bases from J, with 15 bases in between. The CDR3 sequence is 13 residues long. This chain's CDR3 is CAIRTPDPGTQYF. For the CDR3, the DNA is TGTGCCATCAGGACACCCGACCCAGGGACCCAGTACTTC.

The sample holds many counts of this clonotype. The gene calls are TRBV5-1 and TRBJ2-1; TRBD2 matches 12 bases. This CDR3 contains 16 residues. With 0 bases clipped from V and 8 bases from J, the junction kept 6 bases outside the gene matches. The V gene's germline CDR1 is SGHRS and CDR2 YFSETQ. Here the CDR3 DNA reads TGCGCCAGCAGCTTGGCTAGCGGGGGGGCCTTCCATGAGCAGTTCTTC. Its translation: CASSLASGGAFHEQFF.

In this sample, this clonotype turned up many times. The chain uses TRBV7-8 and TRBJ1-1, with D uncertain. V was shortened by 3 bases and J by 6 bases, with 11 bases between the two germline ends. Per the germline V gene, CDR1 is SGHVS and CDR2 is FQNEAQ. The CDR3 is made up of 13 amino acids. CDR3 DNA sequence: TGTGCCAGCAGCTTTTTCGTGAGCCCTGAAGCTTTCTTT. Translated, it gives CASSFFVSPEAFF.

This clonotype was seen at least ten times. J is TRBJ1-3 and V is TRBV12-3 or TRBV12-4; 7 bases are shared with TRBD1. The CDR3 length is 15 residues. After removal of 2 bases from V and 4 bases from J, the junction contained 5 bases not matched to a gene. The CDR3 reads CASSLRRGPGNTIYF. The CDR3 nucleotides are TGTGCCAGCAGTTTAAGGAGGGGGCCCGGAAACACCATATATTTT.

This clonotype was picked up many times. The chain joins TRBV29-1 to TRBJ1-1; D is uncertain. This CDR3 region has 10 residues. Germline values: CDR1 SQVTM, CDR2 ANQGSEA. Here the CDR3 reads CSAMNTEAFF. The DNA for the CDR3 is TGCAGTGCTATGAACACTGAAGCTTTCTTT.

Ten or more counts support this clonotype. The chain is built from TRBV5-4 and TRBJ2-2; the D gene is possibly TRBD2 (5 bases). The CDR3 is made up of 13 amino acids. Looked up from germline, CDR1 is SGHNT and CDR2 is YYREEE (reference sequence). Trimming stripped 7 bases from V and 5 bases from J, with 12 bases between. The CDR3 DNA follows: TGTGCCAGCGTAGAGCGGTTTACCGGGGAGCTGTTTTTT. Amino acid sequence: CASVERFTGELFF.

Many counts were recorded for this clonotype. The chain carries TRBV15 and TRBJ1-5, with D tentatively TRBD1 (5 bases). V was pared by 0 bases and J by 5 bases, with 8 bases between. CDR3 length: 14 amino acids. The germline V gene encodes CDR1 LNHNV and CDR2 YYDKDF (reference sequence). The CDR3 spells CATSRDTGDQPQHF. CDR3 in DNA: TGTGCCACCAGCAGAGATACGGGGGATCAGCCCCAGCATTTT.

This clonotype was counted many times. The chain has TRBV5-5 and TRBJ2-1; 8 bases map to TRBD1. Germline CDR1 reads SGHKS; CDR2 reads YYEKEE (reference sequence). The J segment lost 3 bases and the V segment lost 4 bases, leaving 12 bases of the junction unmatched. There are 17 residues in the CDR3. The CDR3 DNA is TGTGCCAGCAGCCGACAATCAGGACAGGGACTCTACAATGAGCAGTTCTTC. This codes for CASSRQSGQGLYNEQFF.

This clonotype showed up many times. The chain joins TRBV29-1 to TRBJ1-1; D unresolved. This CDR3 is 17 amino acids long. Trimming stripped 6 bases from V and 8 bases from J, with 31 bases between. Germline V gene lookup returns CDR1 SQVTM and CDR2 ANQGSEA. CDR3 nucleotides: TGCAGCGTAAGGATACCTACCTGGACGAGATCTCTCGGGGAAGCTTTCTTT. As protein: CSVRIPTWTRSLGEAFF. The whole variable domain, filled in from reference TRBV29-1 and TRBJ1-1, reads SAVISQKPSRDICQRGTSLTIQCQVDSQVTMMFWYRQQPGQSLTLIATANQGSEATYESGFVIDKFPISRPNLTFSTLTVSNMSPEDSSIYLCSVRIPTWTRSLGEAFFGQGTRLTVV.

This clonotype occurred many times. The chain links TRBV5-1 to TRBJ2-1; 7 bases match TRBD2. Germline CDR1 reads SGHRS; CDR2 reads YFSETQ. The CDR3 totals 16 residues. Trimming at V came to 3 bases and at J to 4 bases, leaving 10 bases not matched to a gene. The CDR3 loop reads CASSSPSGNVYNEQFF. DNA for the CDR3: TGCGCCAGCAGCTCCCCGAGCGGGAACGTATACAATGAGCAGTTCTTC. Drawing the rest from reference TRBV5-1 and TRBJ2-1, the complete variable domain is KAGVTQTPRYLIKTRGQQVTLSCSPISGHRSVSWYQQTPGQGLQFLFEYFSETQRNKGNFPGRFSGRQFSNSRSEMNVSTLELGDSALYLCASSSPSGNVYNEQFFGPGTRLTVL.

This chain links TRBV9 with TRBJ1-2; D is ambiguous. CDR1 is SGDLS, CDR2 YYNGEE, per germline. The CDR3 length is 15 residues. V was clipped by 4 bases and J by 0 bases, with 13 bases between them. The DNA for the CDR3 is TGTGCCAGCAGCCTAATGGACGGCACTAACTATGGCTACACCTTC. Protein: CASSLMDGTNYGYTF.

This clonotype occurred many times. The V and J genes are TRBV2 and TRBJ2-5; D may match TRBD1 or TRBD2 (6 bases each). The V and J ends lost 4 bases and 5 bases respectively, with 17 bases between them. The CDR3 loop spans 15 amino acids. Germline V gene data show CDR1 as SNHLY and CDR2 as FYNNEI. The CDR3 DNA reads TGTGCCAGCAGTGGAAGACGGGGGCCCTCCGAGACCCAGTACTTC. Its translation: CASSGRRGPSETQYF.

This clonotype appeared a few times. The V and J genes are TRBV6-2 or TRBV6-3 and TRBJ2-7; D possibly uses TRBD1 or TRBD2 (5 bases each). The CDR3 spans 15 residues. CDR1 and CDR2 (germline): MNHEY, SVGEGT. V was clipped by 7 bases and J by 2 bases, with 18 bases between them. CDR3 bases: TGTGCCAGCACCTCCCGGGGCACCCAGACCTACGAGCAGTACTTC. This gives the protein CASTSRGTQTYEQYF.

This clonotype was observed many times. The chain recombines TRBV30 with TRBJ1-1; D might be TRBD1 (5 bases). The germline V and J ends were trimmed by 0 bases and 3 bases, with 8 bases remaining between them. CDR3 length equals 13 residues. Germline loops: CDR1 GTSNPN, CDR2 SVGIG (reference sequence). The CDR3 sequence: CAWSVSRDTEAFF. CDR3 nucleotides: TGTGCCTGGAGTGTCTCCAGGGACACTGAAGCTTTCTTT.